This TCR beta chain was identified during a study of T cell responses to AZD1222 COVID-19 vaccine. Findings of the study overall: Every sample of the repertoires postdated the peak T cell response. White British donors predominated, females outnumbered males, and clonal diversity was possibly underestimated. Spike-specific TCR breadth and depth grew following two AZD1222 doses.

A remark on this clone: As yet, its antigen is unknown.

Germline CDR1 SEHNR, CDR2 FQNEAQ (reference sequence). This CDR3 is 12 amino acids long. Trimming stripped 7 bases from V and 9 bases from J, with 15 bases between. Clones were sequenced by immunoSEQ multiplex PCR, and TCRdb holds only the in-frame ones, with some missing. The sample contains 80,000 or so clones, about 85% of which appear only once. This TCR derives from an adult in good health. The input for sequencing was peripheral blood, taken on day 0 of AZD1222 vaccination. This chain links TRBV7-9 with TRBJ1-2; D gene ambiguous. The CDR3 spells CASTVSETRYTF. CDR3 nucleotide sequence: TGTGCCAGCACCGTCTCAGAAACTCGCTACACCTTC.